The clone carrying this T cell receptor (beta chain) appeared a single time. Antigen unknown. The sample is drawn from a study of T cell repertoires in ileal Crohn's disease. In the study overall: Postoperative therapy was given to about half: around 12 thiopurines, roughly 18 anti-TNF agents. Overall study findings and caveats: Compared with CD4 T cells, sorted CD8 cells carried more expanded clones.

Germline V gives CDR1 MRHNA, CDR2 SNTAGT. Trimming removed 4 bases from V and 0 bases from J, with 9 bases in between. The CDR3 loop spans 14 amino acids. Per sample, 500 to 650 nanograms of biopsy DNA were TCRB immunosequenced. Some clones are missing from TCRdb's copy, which holds only in-frame ones; the method was immunoSEQ multiplex PCR. The sample includes about 62,000 clones, approximately 91% seen only once; the top ten take roughly 1.9%. The time point denotes: neoterminal ileum biopsy at postoperative endoscopy, about 6 months after surgery. The V call is TRBV6-4, the J call TRBJ1-2; D unresolved. The TCR was taken from an adult with Crohn's disease. Input material: ileal tissue. This CDR3 reads CASSVQASNYGYTF. CDR3 sequence (DNA): TGTGCCAGCAGTGTCCAGGCCTCTAACTATGGCTACACCTTC.